This TCR beta chain was identified in a study of CXCR3-negative and CXCR3-positive naive CD8 T cells. Germline lookup yields CDR1 LGHNA and CDR2 YSLEER. This CDR3 has 15 residues. Preparation of TRB cDNA libraries relied on 5' RACE carrying UMI labels. TCRdb reprocessed the 5' RACE reads, with one entry per CDR3 protein and no DNA. The table counts tens of thousands of distinct CDR3 sequences; 10% to 13% lies in the top ten. The chain recombines TRBV4-3 with TRBJ1-2. Sequenced material: memory CD8+ T cells from blood. The TCR was taken from a human donor in good health. Some clones in this sample may be carry-over from other donors' samples. CDR3 sequence reads: CASSQDRKGTSGYTF.